Each of the 19 T cell receptor beta chains below was sequenced from the same sample in a study of beta chain features in type 1 diabetes (dated by TCRdb to the late 2010s). Libraries were prepared through the immunoSEQ multiplex PCR assay. All of the isolated RNA was reverse transcribed with the High Capacity cDNA Reverse Transcription Kit, so expressed TCRB transcripts were sequenced. TCRdb took over this immuneACCESS table, retaining in-frame rearrangements with V and J assigned. Such tables are incomplete; in checked studies, under half of the missing clones stem from an unresolved V gene, and the remainder is unexplained. Across this sample there are about 160,000 clones, with roughly 9% seen only once. In total, the top ten clones hold roughly 2.5% of the sample. Sequencing input: central memory CD4+ T cells from blood. These receptors all stem from a woman between 18 and 29 years old in good health.

This clone was found a few times. The chain recombines TRBV7-8 with TRBJ2-1; TRBD2 agrees at 16 bases. CDR3 size: 21 residues. The V and J ends lost 1 base and 0 bases, in that order; junction bases with no gene match: 9. Germline V gene sequence: CDR1 SGHVS, CDR2 FQNEAQ. CDR3 DNA: TGTGCCAGCAGCTTAGTAGTCCGGGGACTAGCGGGAGGGGGCTCCTACAATGAGCAGTTCTTC. Translated: CASSLVVRGLAGGGSYNEQFF.

The chain joins TRBV25-1 to TRBJ2-2; D is undetermined. The CDR3 length is 15 residues. CDR1 is MGHDK, CDR2 SYGVNS, per germline. Trimming removed 3 bases at V and 4 bases at J, with 12 bases between. In DNA, the CDR3 is TGTGCCAGCAGTGACAGAAACACCGCCACCGGGGAGCTGTTTTTT. This encodes CASSDRNTATGELFF.

The genes are TRBV18 and TRBJ2-5; D call uncertain. Germline V lookup: CDR1 KGHSH, CDR2 LQKENI. The CDR3 is 12 residues long. The V end lost 6 bases, the J end lost 2 bases, and 7 bases lay between the germline ends. The CDR3 loop is CASSTTQETQYF. CDR3 DNA: TGTGCCAGCTCGACGACACAAGAGACCCAGTACTTC. Full variable domain (outside the CDR3, taken from reference TRBV18 and TRBJ2-5): NAGVMQNPRHLVRRRGQEARLRCSPMKGHSHVYWYRQLPEEGLKFMVYLQKENIIDESGMPKERFSAEFPKEGPSILRIQQVVRGDSAAYFCASSTTQETQYFGPGTRLLVL.

This clone has only a few counts. This sequence joins TRBV5-1 and TRBJ1-1, with a tentative D call TRBD1 (5 bases). Looked up from germline, CDR1 is SGHRS and CDR2 is YFSETQ. Trimming removed 0 bases from V and 2 bases from J, with 11 bases in between. The CDR3 has 15 amino acids. The CDR3: CASSLGGTGNTEAFF. CDR3 sequence (DNA): TGCGCCAGCAGCTTGGGGGGCACAGGTAACACTGAAGCTTTCTTT.

In its sample, this clone was seen a few times. V is TRBV19 and J is TRBJ1-6; D is unresolved. From germline, CDR1 is LNHDA and CDR2 SQIVND (reference sequence). This CDR3 spans 15 amino acids. The V end lost 4 bases, the J end lost 7 bases, and 14 bases lay between the germline ends. The CDR3 region is CASSTPGLANSPLHF. The CDR3 nucleotides are TGTGCCAGTAGTACCCCCGGACTGGCAAATTCACCCCTCCACTTT. The complete variable domain, with remaining parts taken from reference TRBV19 and TRBJ1-6, reads DGGITQSPKYLFRKEGQNVTLSCEQNLNHDAMYWYRQDPGQGLRLIYYSQIVNDFQKGDIAEGYSVSREKKESFPLTVTSAQKNPTAFYLCASSTPGLANSPLHFGNGTRLTVT.

J is TRBJ1-2 and V is TRBV30; D is possibly TRBD1 (5 bases). The ends were cut back, 4 bases at V and 5 bases at J, with 8 bases in the middle. CDR1 and CDR2 (germline): GTSNPN, SVGIG (reference sequence). The CDR3 is made up of 11 amino acids. CDR3 residues: CAWNGGYGYTF. CDR3 DNA: TGTGCCTGGAATGGGGGGTATGGCTACACCTTC.

This clone was seen only a few times. This rearrangement joins TRBV18 to TRBJ2-7, with a tentative D call TRBD2 (5 bases). CDR3 length equals 11 residues. The V gene lost 4 bases and the J gene lost 6 bases, with 7 bases spanning the gap. The V gene's germline CDR1 is KGHSH and CDR2 LQKENI. The CDR3 spells CASSRGFEQYF. The CDR3 DNA reads as TGTGCCAGCTCACGAGGGTTCGAGCAGTACTTC.

This chain joins TRBV4-3 and TRBJ2-7; D gene uncertain. Trimming took 0 bases from V and 0 from J, leaving 9 bases between them. CDR3 size: 15 residues. The germline V gene has CDR1 LGHNA and CDR2 YSLEER. In nucleotides, the CDR3 is TGCGCCAGCAGCCAAGAAAGACGGAGCTCCTACGAGCAGTACTTC. Protein sequence: CASSQERRSSYEQYF.

The sample holds a few counts of this clone. This rearrangement joins TRBV9 to TRBJ2-3; tentative D call: TRBD2 (6 bases). Germline values: CDR1 SGDLS, CDR2 YYNGEE. V lost 6 bases to trimming and J lost 5 bases, with 19 bases between them. This CDR3 is 15 amino acids long. DNA of the CDR3: TGTGCCAGCACCCTGGGACTGCCAAAAGGAGATACGCAGTATTTT. Translated: CASTLGLPKGDTQYF.

This clone was seen only a few times. The chain has TRBV4-1 and TRBJ2-3; D not certain. Germline V gives CDR1 MGHRA, CDR2 YSYEKL. The CDR3 is 13 residues long. V was trimmed by 2 bases and J by 4 bases, leaving 7 bases between them. CDR3 in amino acids: CASSQPPSDTQYF. CDR3 coding DNA: TGCGCCAGCAGCCAACCCCCCTCAGATACGCAGTATTTT.

In this sample, this clone turned up many times. V is TRBV7-9 and J is TRBJ2-1; D is possibly TRBD2 (5 bases). CDR1 is SEHNR, CDR2 FQNEAQ, per germline (reference sequence). Trimming took 5 bases from V and 5 from J, leaving 16 bases between them. The CDR3 consists of 15 residues. DNA of the CDR3: TGTGCCAGCAGCCAACTCTCGGGGAAGGACAATGAGCAGTTCTTC. Translating it yields CASSQLSGKDNEQFF.

J is TRBJ2-3 and V is TRBV6-5, with D possibly TRBD2 on 5 matching bases. Germline CDR1 is MNHEY and CDR2 is SVGAGI. Between the trimmed V and J ends, which lost 2 bases and 12 bases, there was a span of 15 bases. The CDR3 has 13 residues. The CDR3 region has the DNA TGTGCCAGCAGTTACGCCTCGGGGATTGCCCAGTATTTT. It yields the protein CASSYASGIAQYF.

The chain employs TRBV23-1 and TRBJ1-2; D uncertain. TRBV23-1 is marked as an open reading frame, function uncertain. This CDR3 is 14 amino acids long. The V end was cut by 3 bases, the J end by 8 bases, with 16 bases between. The CDR3 loop is CASSQPRPPGGYTF. CDR3 sequence (DNA): TGCGCCAGCAGTCAGCCACGCCCCCCCGGGGGCTACACCTTC.

The chain couples TRBV7-9 to TRBJ2-1, with 11 bases matching TRBD2. CDR1 SEHNR and CDR2 FQNEAQ come from the germline V gene (reference sequence). Germline trimming cut 1 base from V and 9 bases from J; bases unmatched to any gene: 2. The CDR3 has 14 residues. Written as DNA, the CDR3 is TGTGCCAGCAGCTTAGAACTAGCGGGAGTTGAGCAGTTCTTC. Amino acid sequence: CASSLELAGVEQFF.

The V gene is TRBV9, the J gene TRBJ2-7; TRBD1 matches at 9 bases. The length of the CDR3 is 15 residues. Germline V gene sequence: CDR1 SGDLS, CDR2 YYNGEE. With V trimmed by 4 bases and J by 3 bases, 8 bases remained unmatched. CDR3: CASSLGTGKFYEQYF. CDR3 in DNA: TGTGCCAGCAGCCTGGGGACAGGGAAGTTCTACGAGCAGTACTTC.

V gene TRBV6-1 combines with J gene TRBJ2-5; D unresolved. The CDR3 totals 12 residues. Germline V gene data show CDR1 as MNHNS and CDR2 as SASEGT. The V end was cut by 7 bases, the J end by 6 bases, with 12 bases between. This CDR3 is CASTPDTKTQYF. The CDR3 coding sequence is TGTGCCAGCACCCCTGATACAAAGACCCAGTACTTC.

This clone turned up a few times. The chain has TRBV7-9 and TRBJ1-6; D call uncertain. This CDR3 is built from 14 residues. The germline CDR1 and CDR2 sequences are SEHNR and FQNEAQ (reference sequence). V was pared by 1 base and J by 9 bases, with 10 bases between. CDR3 loop: CASSLGAPGSPLHF. CDR3 bases: TGTGCCAGCAGCTTAGGAGCTCCCGGTTCACCCCTCCACTTT.

This chain joins TRBV6-5 and TRBJ1-2, with a tentative D call TRBD1 (6 bases). This CDR3 is built from 15 residues. Germline loops: CDR1 MNHEY, CDR2 SVGAGI. V was trimmed by 6 bases and J by 6 bases, leaving 20 bases between them. The CDR3 DNA reads TGTGCCAGCAGAACGGGGGGAACAGGGCTGCATGGCTACACCTTC. It codes for CASRTGGTGLHGYTF.

This clone has just a few counts. The CDR3 here is CASSVATSGGRETQYF. CDR3 in DNA: TGTGCCAGCAGCGTAGCAACTAGCGGGGGGAGGGAGACCCAGTACTTC. This chain joins TRBV9 and TRBJ2-5; 12 nucleotides agree with TRBD2. The CDR3 has 16 residues. Germline V lookup: CDR1 SGDLS, CDR2 YYNGEE. The ends lost 0 bases at V and 5 bases at J; junction bases unmatched: 5. Filled out from reference TRBV9 and TRBJ2-5, the complete variable domain reads DSGVTQTPKHLITATGQRVTLRCSPRSGDLSVYWYQQSLDQGLQFLIQYYNGEERAKGNILERFSAQQFPDLHSELNLSSLELGDSALYFCASSVATSGGRETQYFGPGTRLLVL.